These 29 T cell receptor beta chains originate from one sample sequenced in a study of shared clonotypes between healthy human individuals. TCRdb's table, derived via immunoSEQ multiplex PCR, lists solely in-frame clones and lacks some. Of over 2 million clones in the sample, under 95% were seen once. Sequenced: naive CD4+ T cells from PBMCs. Noted subset: CD45RA+ positively selected. Receptors were obtained from a man between 18 and 35 years old in good health. Some clones in this sample may be carry-over from other donors' samples.

The J gene is TRBJ2-7, the V gene TRBV5-1; D is ambiguous. Germline V CDR1 and CDR2: SGHRS, YFSETQ. Deletions cut 3 bases from V and 4 bases from J, with 11 bases between. The CDR3 contains 13 residues. In DNA form, the CDR3 reads TGCGCCAGCAGCTACCTCGGTAGTTACGAGCAGTACTTC. Translated: CASSYLGSYEQYF.

The chain uses TRBV11-2 and TRBJ2-7; 9 nucleotides align to TRBD1. With 5 bases clipped from V and 3 bases from J, the junction kept 8 bases outside the gene matches. The CDR3 covers 15 residues. Germline assignment: CDR1 SGHAT and CDR2 FQNNGV. The DNA of the CDR3 is TGTGCCAGCAGCCAGGCCGGGACAGGGTACTACGAGCAGTACTTC. Protein: CASSQAGTGYYEQYF.

V is TRBV10-1 and J is TRBJ2-3, with 10 bases identical to TRBD1. The V segment lost 5 bases and the J segment 3 bases; nucleotides outside the gene matches: 8. The length of the CDR3 is 16 residues. CDR1 is WNHNN, CDR2 SYGVQD, per germline (reference sequence). This CDR3 is CASSTRDRGGTDTQYF. For the CDR3, the DNA is TGCGCCAGCAGTACCAGGGACAGGGGAGGGACAGATACGCAGTATTTT.

In this sample, this clone turned up once. The genes are TRBV28 and TRBJ2-1; 16 bases agree with TRBD2. Germline V lookup: CDR1 MDHEN, CDR2 SYDVKM. Germline trimming cut 5 bases from V and 5 bases from J; bases unmatched to any gene: 12. The CDR3 has 19 amino acids. The CDR3 loop reads CASSLEVLGLAGGHNEQFF. For the CDR3, the DNA is TGTGCCAGCAGTCTGGAGGTCCTGGGACTAGCGGGAGGGCACAATGAGCAGTTCTTC.

This clone was observed at least ten times. The same CDR3 is also encoded by other DNA sequences in this sample. The chain carries TRBV19 and TRBJ1-1, with D maybe TRBD1 (5 bases). The CDR3 is 13 residues long. Trimming cost V 3 bases and J 1 base, with 6 bases left between them. Germline CDR1 reads LNHDA; CDR2 reads SQIVND (reference sequence). CDR3 nucleotide sequence: TGTGCCAGTAGTATGGGGCGGAACACTGAAGCTTTCTTT. Its translation: CASSMGRNTEAFF.

The chain links TRBV19 to TRBJ1-2; D might be TRBD1 (5 bases). The CDR3 length is 18 residues. Trimming pared 1 base from V and 0 bases from J, leaving 18 bases between. Per germline, CDR1 LNHDA and CDR2 SQIVND (reference sequence). CDR3 sequence (DNA): TGTGCCAGTAGTATAGCGGGGCGGAAACTTATAGCTAACTATGGCTACACCTTC. This translates into CASSIAGRKLIANYGYTF.

CDR3: CASSLAGGQPQHF. The CDR3 coding sequence is TGTGCCAGCAGCTTAGCGGGAGGGCAGCCCCAGCATTTT. This sequence joins TRBV11-2 and TRBJ1-5; the D is unclear. Looked up from germline, CDR1 is SGHAT and CDR2 is FQNNGV. V was trimmed by 1 base and J by 7 bases, leaving 8 bases between them. This CDR3 comprises 13 residues.

This clone appeared a single time. The CDR3 sequence is CASRPLIRQGTYEQYF. The CDR3 nucleotides are TGTGCCAGCAGGCCCCTCATTCGACAGGGGACCTACGAGCAGTACTTC. J is TRBJ2-7 and V is TRBV28, with 8 bases lining up with TRBD1. Germline assignment: CDR1 MDHEN and CDR2 SYDVKM. This CDR3 has 16 residues. V trimming: 6 bases; J trimming: 2 bases; junction bases outside the gene matches: 12.

The chain has TRBV2 and TRBJ2-1; TRBD2 matches 8 bases. This CDR3 is 14 amino acids long. With V trimmed by 6 bases and J by 10 bases, 11 bases remained unmatched. The germline V gene has CDR1 SNHLY and CDR2 FYNNEI. CDR3 amino acids: CASRMAGGRGEQFF. The CDR3 coding sequence is TGTGCCAGCAGAATGGCGGGAGGCCGGGGGGAGCAGTTCTTC.

V and J are TRBV4-2 and TRBJ2-3; tentative D call: TRBD2 (5 bases). Germline loops: CDR1 LGHNA, CDR2 YNFKEQ. The V gene lost 1 base and the J gene lost 1 base, with 18 bases spanning the gap. The CDR3 length is 18 residues. As DNA, the CDR3 is TGTGCCAGCAGCCAAGTTGGCGGGCCCGCCCCAGGCACAGATACGCAGTATTTT. Encoded protein: CASSQVGGPAPGTDTQYF.

The chain couples TRBV28 to TRBJ2-5, with 9 nucleotides matching TRBD2. The DNA end is more similar to TRBJ2-7, so the J call may be wrong. The germline gives CDR1 MDHEN, CDR2 SYDVKM. The CDR3 loop spans 17 amino acids. The CDR3 region is CASSLIAGVSWNYEQYF. Here the CDR3 DNA reads TGTGCCAGCAGTTTAATAGCGGGAGTTTCCTGGAACTACGAGCAGTACTTC.

This chain uses TRBV27 with TRBJ1-1; D may be TRBD1 (5 bases). Germline CDR1 is MNHEY and CDR2 is SMNVEV (reference sequence). V gave up 4 bases and J gave up 1 base, with 10 bases separating them. This CDR3 contains 14 residues. Written as DNA, the CDR3 is TGTGCCAGCAGTTCCCGGGGGAGGAACACTGAAGCTTTCTTT. It encodes CASSSRGRNTEAFF.

The chain couples TRBV4-3 to TRBJ2-1; 8 nucleotides align to TRBD2. This CDR3 is 16 amino acids long. Germline V CDR1 and CDR2: LGHNA, YSLEER. Trimming cost V 1 base and J 4 bases; bases outside gene matches: 6. CDR3 protein: CASSQGIAGRYNEQFF. CDR3 DNA sequence: TGCGCCAGCAGCCAAGGGATAGCGGGACGTTACAATGAGCAGTTCTTC.

The chain has TRBV5-1 and TRBJ2-5; 11 bases align to TRBD2. With 6 bases clipped from V and 5 bases from J, the junction kept 15 bases outside the gene matches. The CDR3 has 17 residues. Germline CDR1 SGHRS, CDR2 YFSETQ. CDR3 nucleotides: TGCGCCAGCAAACTCGGTGTAGCGGGAGGGAGCGGGGAGACCCAGTACTTC. The encoded protein is CASKLGVAGGSGETQYF.

V gene TRBV29-1 combines with J gene TRBJ1-3, with a tentative D call TRBD1 (6 bases). Trimming stripped 7 bases from V and 0 bases from J, with 10 bases between. Germline CDR1 and CDR2: SQVTM and ANQGSEA. The CDR3 length is 13 residues. CDR3 DNA sequence: TGCAGCGGCAGGGGTTCCTCTGGAAACACCATATATTTT. It is translated as CSGRGSSGNTIYF.

In the case of this clone: The same CDR3 is also encoded by other DNA sequences in this sample. This sequence joins TRBV9 and TRBJ1-1; D remains unclear. The V and J ends lost 0 bases and 3 bases respectively, with 9 bases between them. CDR1 SGDLS and CDR2 YYNGEE come from the germline V gene. This CDR3 has 14 residues. The chain's CDR3 is CASSVGPGDTEAFF. The CDR3 nucleotides read TGTGCCAGCAGCGTAGGTCCCGGGGACACTGAAGCTTTCTTT.

This clone was seen more than once but under ten times. The chain combines TRBV27 with TRBJ2-7, with D possibly being TRBD1 (6 bases). V shed 7 bases and J shed 3 bases, with 16 bases lying between them. The CDR3 contains 14 residues. Germline CDR1 is MNHEY and CDR2 is SMNVEV (reference sequence). CDR3 DNA: TGTGCCAGCACGGAACGGGGCAGGGGCTACGAGCAGTACTTC. Protein product: CASTERGRGYEQYF.

V is TRBV25-1 and J is TRBJ1-5, with D perhaps matching TRBD1 (6 bases). Per germline, CDR1 MGHDK and CDR2 SYGVNS. V was pared by 9 bases and J by 1 base, with 19 bases between. The CDR3 sequence is 16 residues long. This CDR3 reads CARHARGARSNQPQHF. DNA of the CDR3: TGTGCCAGACACGCCCGGGGGGCGCGGAGCAATCAGCCCCAGCATTTT.

The rearrangement uses TRBV29-1 and TRBJ1-2; no clear D gene. CDR1 and CDR2 from the germline V gene are SQVTM and ANQGSEA. V lost 0 bases and J lost 3, with 8 bases in between. The length of the CDR3 is 13 residues. Here the CDR3 reads CSVEDIGYYGYTF. The CDR3 DNA is TGCAGCGTTGAAGATATAGGTTACTATGGCTACACCTTC.

This clone was detected once. The chain has TRBV7-2 and TRBJ1-1; D may be TRBD1 (6 bases). Between the trimmed V and J ends, which lost 5 bases and 8 bases, there was a span of 15 bases. The CDR3 consists of 13 residues. Germline V gene data show CDR1 as SGHTA and CDR2 as FQGNSA. CDR3 in amino acids: CASSPDPGQEAFF. The CDR3 DNA reads TGTGCCAGCAGCCCCGACCCTGGACAGGAAGCTTTCTTT.

There are a few counts of this clone. This rearrangement joins TRBV14 to TRBJ1-1; unclear D gene. From germline, CDR1 is SGHDN and CDR2 FVKESK. The germline V and J ends were trimmed by 3 bases and 3 bases, with 8 bases remaining between them. There are 13 residues in the CDR3. The CDR3 reads CASSHNTDTEAFF. DNA for the CDR3: TGTGCCAGCAGCCACAATACCGACACTGAAGCTTTCTTT.

CDR3 region: CASSVAGTGSTDTQYF. CDR3 nucleotide sequence: TGTGCCAGCAGCGTAGCCGGGACAGGCAGCACAGATACGCAGTATTTT. This chain links TRBV9 with TRBJ2-3, with 8 bases fitting TRBD1. Germline CDR1 and CDR2: SGDLS and YYNGEE. The CDR3 totals 16 residues. V lost 0 bases, J lost 0 bases, and 3 bases stayed unmatched.

The V and J genes are TRBV27 and TRBJ2-1, with 7 positions matching TRBD1. CDR3 length equals 15 residues. The trim removed 6 bases at V and 2 bases at J, leaving 7 bases unmatched. Germline V lookup: CDR1 MNHEY, CDR2 SMNVEV (reference sequence). In DNA, the CDR3 is TGTGCCAGCAGCTCTAGGGGGCCGCCCTACAATGAGCAGTTCTTC. It specifies CASSSRGPPYNEQFF.

The chain carries TRBV28 and TRBJ2-3; D gene unclear. CDR3 length equals 12 residues. Trimming shortened V by 6 bases and J by 6 bases, and 10 bases separated the two germline ends. Germline CDR1 MDHEN, CDR2 SYDVKM. The CDR3 protein is CASRQLGDTQYF. The DNA of the CDR3 is TGTGCCAGCAGACAGCTCGGGGATACGCAGTATTTT.

The sample holds one count of this clone. CDR3: CASSPTTDNQPQHF. In DNA, the CDR3 is TGTGCCAGCTCACCAACGACAGACAATCAGCCCCAGCATTTT. V gene TRBV18 combines with J gene TRBJ1-5; D might be TRBD1 (5 bases). CDR3 length: 14 amino acids. Trimming left V 2 bases short and J 3 bases short, with 8 bases between. Germline V lookup: CDR1 KGHSH, CDR2 LQKENI.

The chain joins TRBV9 to TRBJ2-1; tentatively, D is TRBD1 (6 bases). Germline CDR1 reads SGDLS; CDR2 reads YYNGEE. Trimming cost V 7 bases and J 1 base, with 15 bases left between them. This CDR3 has 15 amino acids. The CDR3 here is CASRPTGGSYNEQFF. Written as DNA, the CDR3 is TGTGCCAGCCGCCCGACAGGCGGGTCCTACAATGAGCAGTTCTTC.

The chain employs TRBV6-1 and TRBJ1-2; D perhaps matches TRBD1 (5 bases). CDR1 and CDR2 from the germline V gene are MNHNS and SASEGT. V was pared by 2 bases and J by 5 bases, with 18 bases between. The CDR3 runs 16 residues. CDR3 in amino acids: CASSETGGDEAYGYTF. The CDR3 nucleotides read TGTGCCAGCAGTGAAACCGGGGGGGACGAGGCTTATGGCTACACCTTC.

On this clone itself: The likely explanation is a read error, given a far larger clone one base away. The J gene is TRBJ1-5, the V gene TRBV7-2; 9 bases match TRBD1. Trimming removed 4 bases from V and 6 bases from J; junction bases left unmatched: 1. Germline V lookup: CDR1 SGHTA, CDR2 FQGNSA. The CDR3 spans 13 residues. CDR3 loop: CASSWTGVQPQHF. The DNA of the CDR3 is TGTGCCAGCAGCTGGACAGGGGTTCAGCCCCAGCATTTT.

The chain couples TRBV6-5 to TRBJ2-1, with 10 nucleotides matching TRBD1. The CDR3 sequence is 14 residues long. Germline CDR1 reads MNHEY; CDR2 reads SVGAGI. V shed 2 bases, J shed 7 bases, and the junction held 2 bases outside the gene matches. The CDR3 DNA follows: TGTGCCAGCAGTTACAGACAGGGGGCGAATGAGCAGTTCTTC. This gives the protein CASSYRQGANEQFF.